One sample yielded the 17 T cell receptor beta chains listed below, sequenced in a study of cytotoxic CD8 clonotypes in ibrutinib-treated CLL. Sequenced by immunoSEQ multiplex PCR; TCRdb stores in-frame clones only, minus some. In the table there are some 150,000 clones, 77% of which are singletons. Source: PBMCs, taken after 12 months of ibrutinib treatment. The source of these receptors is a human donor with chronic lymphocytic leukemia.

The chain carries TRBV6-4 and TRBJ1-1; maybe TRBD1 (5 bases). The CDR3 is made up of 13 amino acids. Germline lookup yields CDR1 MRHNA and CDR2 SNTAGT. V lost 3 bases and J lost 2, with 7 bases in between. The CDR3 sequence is CASSDQGNTEAFF. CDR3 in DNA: TGTGCCAGCAGTGATCAGGGAAACACTGAAGCTTTCTTT.

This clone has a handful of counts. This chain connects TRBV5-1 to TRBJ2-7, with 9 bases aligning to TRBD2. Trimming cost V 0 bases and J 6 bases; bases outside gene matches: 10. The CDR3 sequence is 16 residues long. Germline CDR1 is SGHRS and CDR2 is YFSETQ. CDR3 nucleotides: TGCGCCAGCAGCTTGGCTGTTAGCGGGAGAGTTAGCGAGCAGTACTTC. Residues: CASSLAVSGRVSEQYF. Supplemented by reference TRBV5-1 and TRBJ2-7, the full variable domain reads KAGVTQTPRYLIKTRGQQVTLSCSPISGHRSVSWYQQTPGQGLQFLFEYFSETQRNKGNFPGRFSGRQFSNSRSEMNVSTLELGDSALYLCASSLAVSGRVSEQYFGPGTRLTVT.

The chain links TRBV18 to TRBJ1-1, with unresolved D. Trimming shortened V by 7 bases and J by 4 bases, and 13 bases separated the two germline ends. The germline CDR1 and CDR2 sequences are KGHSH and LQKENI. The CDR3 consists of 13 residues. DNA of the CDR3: TGTGCCAGCTTAGGGCGGTGGGGCACTGAAGCTTTCTTT. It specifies CASLGRWGTEAFF. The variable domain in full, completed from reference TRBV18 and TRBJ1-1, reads NAGVMQNPRHLVRRRGQEARLRCSPMKGHSHVYWYRQLPEEGLKFMVYLQKENIIDESGMPKERFSAEFPKEGPSILRIQQVVRGDSAAYFCASLGRWGTEAFFGQGTRLTVV.

The CDR3 DNA is TGTGCCAGTAGTATACAGGGAAGTTACACCGGGGAGCTGTTTTTT. This translates into CASSIQGSYTGELFF. This chain links TRBV19 with TRBJ2-2; D is perhaps TRBD1 (5 bases). This CDR3 has 15 residues. Between the trimmed V and J ends, which lost 2 bases and 3 bases, there was a span of 10 bases. Germline V gene lookup returns CDR1 LNHDA and CDR2 SQIVND (reference sequence). Supplemented by reference TRBV19 and TRBJ2-2, the full variable domain reads DGGITQSPKYLFRKEGQNVTLSCEQNLNHDAMYWYRQDPGQGLRLIYYSQIVNDFQKGDIAEGYSVSREKKESFPLTVTSAQKNPTAFYLCASSIQGSYTGELFFGEGSRLTVL.

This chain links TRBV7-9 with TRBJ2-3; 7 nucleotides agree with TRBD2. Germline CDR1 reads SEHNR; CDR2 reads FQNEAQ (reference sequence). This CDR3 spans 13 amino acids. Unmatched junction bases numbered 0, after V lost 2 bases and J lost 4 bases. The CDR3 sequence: CASSLTSADTQYF. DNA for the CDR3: TGTGCCAGCAGCTTAACTAGCGCAGATACGCAGTATTTT.

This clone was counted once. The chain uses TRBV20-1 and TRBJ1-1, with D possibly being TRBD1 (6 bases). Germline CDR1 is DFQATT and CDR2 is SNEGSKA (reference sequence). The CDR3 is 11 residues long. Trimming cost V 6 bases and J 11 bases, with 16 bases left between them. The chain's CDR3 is CSARGDQQAFF. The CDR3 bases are TGCAGTGCCAGGGGCGACCAGCAGGCTTTCTTT.

The DNA for the CDR3 is TGTGCCAGCAGTGGGGGTGGCGGGTACTCCTACGAGCAGTACTTC. It specifies CASSGGGGYSYEQYF. The chain carries TRBV25-1 and TRBJ2-7; D possibly corresponds to TRBD2 (5 bases). V lost 4 bases and J lost 0, with 13 bases in between. The length of the CDR3 is 15 residues. Germline-derived CDR1 and CDR2 are MGHDK and SYGVNS.

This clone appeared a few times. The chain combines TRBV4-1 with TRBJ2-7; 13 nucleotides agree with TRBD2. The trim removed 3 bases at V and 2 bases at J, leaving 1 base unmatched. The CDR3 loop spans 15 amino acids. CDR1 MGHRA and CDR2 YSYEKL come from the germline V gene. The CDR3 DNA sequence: TGCGCCAGCAGCCAGGGACTAGCGGGGACCTACGAGCAGTACTTC. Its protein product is CASSQGLAGTYEQYF.

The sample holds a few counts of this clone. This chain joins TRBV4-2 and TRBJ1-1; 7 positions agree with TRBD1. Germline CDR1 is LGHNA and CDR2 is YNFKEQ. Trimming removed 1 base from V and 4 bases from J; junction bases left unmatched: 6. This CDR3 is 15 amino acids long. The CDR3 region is CASSQAARQGTEAFF. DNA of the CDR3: TGTGCCAGCAGCCAAGCGGCACGACAGGGCACTGAAGCTTTCTTT.

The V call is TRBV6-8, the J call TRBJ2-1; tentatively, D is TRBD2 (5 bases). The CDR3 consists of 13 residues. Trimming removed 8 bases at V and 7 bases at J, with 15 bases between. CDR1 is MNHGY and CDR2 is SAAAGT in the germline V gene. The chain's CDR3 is CASADHGSNEQFF. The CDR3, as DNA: TGTGCCAGCGCCGACCATGGGAGTAATGAGCAGTTCTTC.

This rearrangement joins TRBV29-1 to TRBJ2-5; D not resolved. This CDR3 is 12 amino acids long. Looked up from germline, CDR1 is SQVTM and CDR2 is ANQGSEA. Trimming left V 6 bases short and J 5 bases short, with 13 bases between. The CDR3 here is CSVRMLGETQYF. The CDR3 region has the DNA TGCAGCGTCCGAATGTTAGGGGAGACCCAGTACTTC.

CDR3 in amino acids: CASSPRTYNEQFF. CDR3 nucleotide sequence: TGTGCCAGCTCACCACGGACTTACAATGAGCAGTTCTTC. The chain recombines TRBV18 with TRBJ2-1, with D maybe TRBD2 (5 bases). The V gene's germline CDR1 is KGHSH and CDR2 LQKENI. This CDR3 has 13 amino acids. Trimming shortened V by 1 base and J by 4 bases, and 5 bases separated the two germline ends.

The chain's CDR3 is CASSPDIAYEQYF. The CDR3 nucleotides are TGTGCCAGCAGCCCCGACATAGCCTACGAGCAGTACTTC. This chain joins TRBV7-3 and TRBJ2-7; D is unclear. The CDR3 sequence is 13 residues long. V lost 5 bases, J lost 2 bases, and 10 bases lay in between. The germline gives CDR1 SGHTA, CDR2 FQGTGA.

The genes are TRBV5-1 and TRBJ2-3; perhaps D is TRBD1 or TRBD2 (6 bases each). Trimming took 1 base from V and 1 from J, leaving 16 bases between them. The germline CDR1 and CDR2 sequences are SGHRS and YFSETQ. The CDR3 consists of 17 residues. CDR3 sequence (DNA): TGCGCCAGCAGCTTGCGGTTCGGGGGCCGGGGCACAGATACGCAGTATTTT. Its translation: CASSLRFGGRGTDTQYF.

The CDR3 DNA sequence: TGTGCCAGCAGCTTGGGGGCGGACACCCAAACTAGCACAGATACGCAGTATTTT. Translation: CASSLGADTQTSTDTQYF. The rearrangement joins TRBV7-9 to TRBJ2-3; weak D call: TRBD1 (6 bases). The V gene lost 3 bases and the J gene lost 0 bases, with 19 bases spanning the gap. The germline CDR1 and CDR2 sequences are SEHNR and FQNEAQ (reference sequence). The CDR3 is made up of 18 amino acids.

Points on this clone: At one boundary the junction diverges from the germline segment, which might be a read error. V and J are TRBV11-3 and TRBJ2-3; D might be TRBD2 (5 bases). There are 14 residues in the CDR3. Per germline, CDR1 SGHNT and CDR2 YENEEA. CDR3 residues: CASSIEGAVDTQYF. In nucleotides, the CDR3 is TGTGCCAGCAGCATAGAAGGAGCGGTAGATACGCAGTATTTT.

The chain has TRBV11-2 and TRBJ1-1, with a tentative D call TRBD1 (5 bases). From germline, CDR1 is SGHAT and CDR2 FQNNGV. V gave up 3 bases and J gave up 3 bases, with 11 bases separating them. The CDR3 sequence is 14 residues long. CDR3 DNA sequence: TGTGCCAGCAGCTTGAGGGGTTTGGACACTGAAGCTTTCTTT. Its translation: CASSLRGLDTEAFF.